This TCR beta chain was identified in a study of identifying expanded T cells in peripheral blood. Study findings and constraints: Differentially abundant clones: around 1.2 between replicates, just under 17 at about 13 days, less than 20 at four. Two-week clone count variance significantly increased as total template count grew.

Regarding this clone: Antigen: not known.

Method: immunoSEQ multiplex PCR; TCRdb's copy keeps in-frame clones and lacks some. The sample has 75,000 to 90,000 clones, roughly 90% seen once. Between the trimmed V and J ends, which lost 4 bases and 7 bases, there was a span of 18 bases. In germline, CDR1 is SGHDT, CDR2 YYEEEE. The length of the CDR3 is 15 residues. During the collection period, no donor immune events like infections were recorded. The V call is TRBV5-6, the J call TRBJ1-5; D may be TRBD1 (6 bases). Sequences were obtained from blood. The sequence came from a person aged 18 to 75 in good health. CDR3: CASSANRGGRQPQHF. In DNA, the CDR3 is TGTGCCAGCAGCGCGAACCGAGGGGGAAGGCAGCCCCAGCATTTT.